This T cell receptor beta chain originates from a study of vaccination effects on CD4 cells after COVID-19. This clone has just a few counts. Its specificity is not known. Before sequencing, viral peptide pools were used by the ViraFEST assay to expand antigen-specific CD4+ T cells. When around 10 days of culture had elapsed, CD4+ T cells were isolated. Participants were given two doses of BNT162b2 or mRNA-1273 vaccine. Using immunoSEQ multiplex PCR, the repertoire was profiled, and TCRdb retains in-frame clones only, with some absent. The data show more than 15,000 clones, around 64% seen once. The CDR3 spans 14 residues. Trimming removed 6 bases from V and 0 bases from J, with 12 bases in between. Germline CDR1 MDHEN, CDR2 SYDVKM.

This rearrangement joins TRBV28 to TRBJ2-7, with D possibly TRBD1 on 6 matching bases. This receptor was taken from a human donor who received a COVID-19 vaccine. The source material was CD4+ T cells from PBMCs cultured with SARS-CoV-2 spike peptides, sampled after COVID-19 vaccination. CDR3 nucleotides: TGTGCCAGCAGGCCGGGACATTCCTCCTACGAGCAGTACTTC. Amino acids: CASRPGHSSYEQYF.